The TCR beta chain under discussion was sequenced for a study of blood T cell repertoires in COVID-19. As handled by the study authors: Reference gene primer amplification in the assay estimated nucleated cell counts. Sequenced by immunoSEQ multiplex PCR; TCRdb stores in-frame clones only, minus some. Clonal size and the V and J genes are those of that table, whereas D and trimming came from the DNA. The sample lists 200,000 to 300,000 clones; 80% to 90% were seen once. The J segment lost 7 bases and the V segment lost 8 bases, leaving 8 bases of the junction unmatched. This CDR3 contains 15 residues. Germline V lookup: CDR1 MRHNA, CDR2 SNTAGT.

V usage is TRBV6-4 and J usage is TRBJ2-2; 12 bases line up with TRBD2. Sequencing input: peripheral blood. The clonotype was recovered from a man at least 80 years old with acute or convalescent COVID-19. The chain's CDR3 is CASGKLAGGVGELFF. CDR3 sequence (DNA): TGTGCCAGCGGAAAACTAGCGGGAGGAGTCGGGGAGCTGTTTTTT.